This entry is about one T cell receptor beta chain. Data came from immunoSEQ multiplex PCR; TCRdb stores just in-frame clones and leaves some out. This table has around 200,000 clones, about 88% appearing once. The data derive from a study of T cell responses to AZD1222 COVID-19 vaccine. The V end was cut by 5 bases, the J end by 0 bases, with 11 bases between. The CDR3 loop spans 14 amino acids. CDR1 is MDHEN and CDR2 is SYDVKM in the germline V gene. The TCR originated in an adult who received the AZD1222 COVID-19 vaccine. The gene calls are TRBV28 and TRBJ2-7; no clear D. This specimen was peripheral blood, taken 28 days after the second AZD1222 dose. The CDR3 DNA is TGTGCCAGCAGTCCCCCCGGCAGCTCCTACGAGCAGTACTTC. Translated: CASSPPGSSYEQYF.